These 23 T cell receptor beta chains came from one sample sequenced in a study of spatial heterogeneity in lung cancer. Documented time point: sample taken at primary tumor resection. Without sorting, whole RNA was sequenced from tumor, nontumor lung or frozen PBMC. TCRdb itself ran the 5' RACE reads through MiXCR, one entry per CDR3 protein. The sample holds 15,000 or so distinct CDR3 sequences, approximately 10% seen once. Sequences were derived from PBMCs, sampled at surgery. The receptors derive from a female donor with early-stage non-small cell lung cancer.

In this sample, this clonotype is medium-sized. This chain joins TRBV9 and TRBJ2-2; 9 bases agree with TRBD1. Losses at the gene ends were 0 bases for V and 5 bases for J; bases not matched to a gene: 2. Germline CDR1 reads SGDLS; CDR2 reads YYNGEE. The CDR3 contains 15 residues. CDR3 residues: CASSVGGQGTGELFF. CDR3 nucleotide sequence: TGTGCCAGCAGCGTAGGAGGACAGGGGACCGGGGAGCTGTTTTTT.

This clonotype was observed many times. The rearrangement joins TRBV7-8 to TRBJ1-6; the D is unclear. The CDR3 extends over 14 amino acids. Trimming left V 4 bases short and J 10 bases short, with 14 bases between. Germline V gene data show CDR1 as SGHVS and CDR2 as FQNEAQ. The CDR3 DNA reads TGTGCCAGCAGCTCCGGGCACCGACCATCACCCCTCCACTTT. It translates to CASSSGHRPSPLHF. The entire variable domain, with the rest obtained from reference TRBV7-8 and TRBJ1-6, is as follows: GAGVSQSPRYKVAKRGQDVALRCDPISGHVSLFWYQQALGQGPEFLTYFQNEAQLDKSGLPSDRFFAERPEGSVSTLKIQRTQQEDSAVYLCASSSGHRPSPLHFGNGTRLTVT.

Ten or more counts support this clonotype. The chain carries TRBV5-1 and TRBJ2-5; D gene unclear. Trimming pared 0 bases from V and 11 bases from J, leaving 11 bases between. The germline V gene encodes CDR1 SGHRS and CDR2 YFSETQ. The CDR3 consists of 12 residues. The CDR3 is CASSLAAGPQYF. As DNA, the CDR3 is TGCGCCAGCAGCTTGGCGGCAGGACCACAGTACTTC.

This clonotype was seen at least ten times. The chain recombines TRBV15 with TRBJ2-7, with 8 bases lining up with TRBD1. Unmatched junction bases numbered 1, after V lost 3 bases and J lost 0 bases. CDR1 and CDR2 (germline): LNHNV, YYDKDF (reference sequence). The CDR3 has 14 residues. The CDR3 DNA reads TGTGCCACCAGCAGCGGGACAGGCTCCTACGAGCAGTACTTC. This sequence encodes CATSSGTGSYEQYF.

This chain joins TRBV6-2 or TRBV6-3 and TRBJ2-3, with D tentatively TRBD2 (6 bases). This CDR3 has 16 amino acids. CDR1 and CDR2 from the germline V gene are MNHEY and SVGEGT. Trimming stripped 7 bases from V and 6 bases from J, with 23 bases between. The CDR3 sequence is CASTPGAGSLRDTQYF. CDR3 sequence (DNA): TGTGCCAGCACGCCGGGCGCGGGGTCATTGAGGGATACGCAGTATTTT.

This clonotype was counted only a few times. The chain couples TRBV27 to TRBJ2-2; 12 positions match TRBD2. After removal of 3 bases from V and 6 bases from J, the junction contained 11 bases not matched to a gene. The CDR3 has 18 amino acids. Germline V gene lookup returns CDR1 MNHEY and CDR2 SMNVEV (reference sequence). The DNA of the CDR3 is TGTGCCAGCAGTTTTCGGCTAGCGGGGGGGCTAGGGGCCGGGGAGCTGTTTTTT. Translating it yields CASSFRLAGGLGAGELFF.

This clonotype appeared many times. The gene calls are TRBV11-2 and TRBJ1-2; D call uncertain. The CDR3 is 13 amino acids. Germline V gene lookup returns CDR1 SGHAT and CDR2 FQNNGV. With 1 base removed from V and 4 bases from J, the gap between germline ends came to 7 bases. The CDR3 coding sequence is TGTGCCAGCAGCTTAGGGGATTCCTATGGCTACACCTTC. This codes for CASSLGDSYGYTF. Combining the CDR3 with reference TRBV11-2 and TRBJ1-2 gives the whole variable domain EAGVAQSPRYKIIEKRQSVAFWCNPISGHATLYWYQQILGQGPKLLIQFQNNGVVDDSQLPKDRFSAERLKGVDSTLKIQPAKLEDSAVYLCASSLGDSYGYTFGSGTRLTVV.

The chain uses TRBV15 and TRBJ2-5; D is possibly TRBD1 or TRBD2 (5 bases each). Trimming left V 0 bases short and J 5 bases short, with 16 bases between. Germline loops: CDR1 LNHNV, CDR2 YYDKDF (reference sequence). The CDR3 spans 16 residues. The CDR3 DNA reads TGTGCCACCAGCAGAGATGGGGGTCATGTGGAGGAGACCCAGTACTTC. This translates into CATSRDGGHVEETQYF.

The rearrangement uses TRBV27 and TRBJ1-1; D gene unclear. The CDR3 totals 13 residues. Trimming shortened V by 2 bases and J by 5 bases, and 9 bases separated the two germline ends. Germline CDR1 reads MNHEY; CDR2 reads SMNVEV (reference sequence). The CDR3 is CASSLMGYTEAFF. CDR3 sequence (DNA): TGTGCCAGCAGTTTAATGGGATATACTGAAGCTTTCTTT.

This clonotype was recorded many times. V gene TRBV11-2 combines with J gene TRBJ2-5; TRBD1 agrees at 7 bases. CDR3 size: 15 residues. With V trimmed by 5 bases and J by 1 base, 7 bases remained unmatched. CDR1 is SGHAT, CDR2 FQNNGV, per germline. The chain's CDR3 is CASSVKTGVQETQYF. CDR3 in DNA: TGTGCCAGCAGCGTAAAAACAGGGGTCCAAGAGACCCAGTACTTC.

This clonotype was picked up a small number of times. The chain uses TRBV28 and TRBJ2-7; TRBD1 agrees at 8 bases. The germline V gene has CDR1 MDHEN and CDR2 SYDVKM. The CDR3 is made up of 17 amino acids. V gave up 4 bases and J gave up 3 bases; unmatched junction bases: 14. In nucleotides, the CDR3 is TGTGCCAGCAGTTCTTATGAGGGACAGGCCGTCCTCTACGAGCAGTACTTC. Amino acid sequence: CASSSYEGQAVLYEQYF.

This clonotype was counted ten times or more. The rearrangement uses TRBV6-1 and TRBJ2-1, with D unresolved. Trimming removed 1 base at V and 5 bases at J, with 6 bases between. This CDR3 spans 13 amino acids. Per germline, CDR1 MNHNS and CDR2 SASEGT. The CDR3 loop is CASSEGAHNEQFF. CDR3 in DNA: TGTGCCAGCAGTGAAGGGGCACACAATGAGCAGTTCTTC.

The gene calls are TRBV7-9 and TRBJ1-1; 8 positions agree with TRBD1. Germline V gene data show CDR1 as SEHNR and CDR2 as FQNEAQ (reference sequence). The V and J ends lost 3 bases and 4 bases, in that order; junction bases with no gene match: 7. The CDR3 consists of 15 residues. The DNA for the CDR3 is TGTGCCAGCAGCTTCGGGGACAGGTTTTCCACTGAAGCTTTCTTT. It codes for CASSFGDRFSTEAFF.

On this clonotype itself: This may come from a read error, since a much larger clone is one base off. This chain joins TRBV7-9 and TRBJ1-6; 9 positions match TRBD1. CDR1 is SEHNR, CDR2 FQNEAQ, per germline (reference sequence). Losses at the gene ends were 5 bases for V and 9 bases for J; bases not matched to a gene: 5. This CDR3 is 14 amino acids long. CDR3 amino acids: CASSRTGVGSPLHF. CDR3 sequence (DNA): TGTGCCAGCAGCCGGACAGGGGTCGGTTCACCCCTCCACTTT. The full variable domain, rest sourced from reference TRBV7-9 and TRBJ1-6, is DTGVSQNPRHKITKRGQNVTFRCDPISEHNRLYWYRQTLGQGPEFLTYFQNEAQLEKSRLLSDRFSAERPKGSFSTLEIQRTEQGDSAMYLCASSRTGVGSPLHFGNGTRLTVT.

This clonotype was picked up many times. This chain links TRBV19 with TRBJ1-1; D gene ambiguous. V dropped 5 bases and J dropped 4 bases, with 8 bases sitting between them. CDR1 is LNHDA and CDR2 is SQIVND in the germline V gene (reference sequence). This CDR3 is built from 12 residues. The CDR3 sequence: CASSPSFTEAFF. The CDR3 DNA follows: TGTGCCAGTAGTCCCTCGTTCACTGAAGCTTTCTTT.

In its sample, this clonotype ranks as medium-sized (0.01 to 0.1%). The chain is built from TRBV25-1 and TRBJ1-3; no definite D call. V was shortened by 6 bases and J by 6 bases, with 9 bases between the two germline ends. The CDR3 runs to 12 residues. Germline CDR1 is MGHDK and CDR2 is SYGVNS. In DNA form, the CDR3 reads TGTGCCAGCAGCTCCTTAATAAACACCATATATTTT. Protein: CASSSLINTIYF.

The table lists this clonotype with a few counts. The rearrangement links TRBV12-3 or TRBV12-4 to TRBJ2-5; 7 nucleotides agree with TRBD2. With V trimmed by 3 bases and J by 3 bases, 4 bases remained unmatched. CDR3 length: 14 residues. Written as DNA, the CDR3 is TGTGCCAGCAGTTTCACTAGCGTCGAAGAGACCCAGTACTTC. This gives the protein CASSFTSVEETQYF.

Many counts were recorded for this clonotype. The gene calls are TRBV2 and TRBJ1-2, with D possibly being TRBD1 (5 bases). This CDR3 is 12 amino acids long. The V end lost 8 bases, the J end lost 7 bases, and 14 bases lay between the germline ends. Germline-derived CDR1 and CDR2 are SNHLY and FYNNEI. This chain's CDR3 is CASGGDRGGYTF. The CDR3 nucleotides read TGTGCCAGCGGAGGGGACCGGGGTGGCTACACCTTC.

At least ten counts were recorded for this clonotype. V is TRBV20-1 and J is TRBJ2-2, with 8 bases aligning to TRBD2. Germline V CDR1 and CDR2: DFQATT, SNEGSKA (reference sequence). This CDR3 comprises 16 residues. V lost 1 base and J lost 6; bases outside the gene matches: 10. The CDR3: CSARAGRAGGSGELFF. In DNA form, the CDR3 reads TGCAGTGCTAGAGCAGGCAGGGCGGGGGGCTCCGGGGAGCTGTTTTTT.

This clonotype showed up many times. This chain joins TRBV19 and TRBJ1-1, with D maybe TRBD1 (5 bases). V was shortened by 2 bases and J by 7 bases, with 11 bases between the two germline ends. The germline V gene has CDR1 LNHDA and CDR2 SQIVND (reference sequence). The CDR3 is 13 residues long. The CDR3 protein is CASSITDTYEAFF. The CDR3 DNA reads TGTGCCAGTAGTATAACGGACACCTATGAAGCTTTCTTT.

For this clonotype: A read error is possible here, since a much larger clone lies one base away. The chain uses TRBV28 and TRBJ2-7, with no clear D. The CDR3 contains 14 residues. Germline lookup yields CDR1 MDHEN and CDR2 SYDVKM. CDR3 nucleotides: TGTACCAGCAGTTTAGGGCCCTCCCCCTACGAGCAGTACTTC. The encoded protein is CTSSLGPSPYEQYF.

At least ten counts were recorded for this clonotype. The chain carries TRBV29-1 and TRBJ1-2; TRBD1 aligns across 7 bases. Per germline, CDR1 SQVTM and CDR2 ANQGSEA. The CDR3 is 14 residues long. Trimming cost V 0 bases and J 2 bases; bases outside gene matches: 3. The CDR3 loop is CSVEDPGQNYGYTF. CDR3 coding DNA: TGCAGCGTTGAAGACCCGGGACAGAACTATGGCTACACCTTC.

This clonotype was counted at least ten times. The J gene is TRBJ2-3, the V gene TRBV20-1; unclear D gene. The CDR3 runs 14 residues. Trimming removed 5 bases at V and 6 bases at J, with 18 bases between. The germline gives CDR1 DFQATT, CDR2 SNEGSKA (reference sequence). The CDR3 region is CSALRGDLEDTQYF. The CDR3, as DNA: TGCAGTGCTCTAAGAGGAGACTTGGAGGATACGCAGTATTTT.